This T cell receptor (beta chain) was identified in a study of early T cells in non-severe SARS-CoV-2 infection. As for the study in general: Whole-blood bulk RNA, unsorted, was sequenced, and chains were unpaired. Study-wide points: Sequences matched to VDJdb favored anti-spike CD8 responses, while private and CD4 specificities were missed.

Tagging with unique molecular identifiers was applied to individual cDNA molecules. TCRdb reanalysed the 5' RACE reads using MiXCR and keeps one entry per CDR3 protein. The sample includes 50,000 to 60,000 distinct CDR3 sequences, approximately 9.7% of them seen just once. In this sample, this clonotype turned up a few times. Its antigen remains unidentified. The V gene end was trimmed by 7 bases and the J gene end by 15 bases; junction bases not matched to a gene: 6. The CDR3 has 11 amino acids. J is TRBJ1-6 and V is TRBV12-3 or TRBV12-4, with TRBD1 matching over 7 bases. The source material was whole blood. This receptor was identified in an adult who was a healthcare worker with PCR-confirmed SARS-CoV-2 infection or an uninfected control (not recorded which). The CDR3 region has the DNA TGTGCCAGCACCTACAGGGGAGGCCTCCACTTT. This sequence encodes CASTYRGGLHF.